The source of this T cell receptor (beta chain) is a study of Graves' ophthalmopathy and Graves' hyperthyroidism. TCR beta CDR3 amplification used RNA transcripts. Following a first-round RT-PCR that used HTBI primers, a second-round multiplex PCR was carried out. Using its own MiXCR run on the multiplex PCR reads, TCRdb lists one record per CDR3 protein. The sample includes about 480,000 distinct CDR3 sequences, 14% of them seen just once. This clonotype appeared many times. The antigen is not known. Study-wide results and limits: In separating ophthalmopathy from stable hyperthyroidism, a 13-signature model achieved around 85% sensitivity and 65% to 84% specificity. Most thyroid clonotypes with frequency above 0.001 were detected in blood too.

The CDR3 is 13 amino acids. CDR1 is GTSNPN and CDR2 is SVGIG in the germline V gene (reference sequence). The V end was cut by 4 bases, the J end by 2 bases, with 12 bases between. This chain uses TRBV30 with TRBJ2-7, with D tentatively TRBD1 or TRBD2 (5 bases each). The sequence derives from a woman under 40 with Graves' ophthalmopathy. Sequencing used blood. CDR3 nucleotides: TGTGCCTGGAATCGGGACGTAGCCTACGAGCAGTACTTC. It encodes CAWNRDVAYEQYF.